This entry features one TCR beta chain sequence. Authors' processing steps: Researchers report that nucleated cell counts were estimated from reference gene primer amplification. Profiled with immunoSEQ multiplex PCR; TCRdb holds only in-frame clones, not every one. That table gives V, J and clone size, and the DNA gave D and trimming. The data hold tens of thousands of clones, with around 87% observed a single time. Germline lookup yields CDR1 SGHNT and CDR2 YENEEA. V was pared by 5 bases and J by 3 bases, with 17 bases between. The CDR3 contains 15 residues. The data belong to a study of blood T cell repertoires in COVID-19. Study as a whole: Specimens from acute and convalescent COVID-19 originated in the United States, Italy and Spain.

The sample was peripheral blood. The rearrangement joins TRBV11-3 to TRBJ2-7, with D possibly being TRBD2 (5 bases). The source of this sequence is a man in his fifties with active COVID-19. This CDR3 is CASSPVRGLFYEQYF. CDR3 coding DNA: TGTGCCAGCAGCCCGGTGAGAGGGCTTTTCTACGAGCAGTACTTC.